This T cell receptor beta chain came from a study of T cell changes during pregnancy in multiple sclerosis. This CDR3 is built from 16 residues. V gave up 1 base and J gave up 0 bases, with 10 bases separating them. Germline CDR1 reads MNHEY; CDR2 reads SMNVEV (reference sequence). The data were produced by immunoSEQ multiplex PCR, yet TCRdb's version contains in-frame clones alone and is incomplete. This sample has about 46,000 clones, with about 90% found just once. The receptor was isolated from a female donor with multiple sclerosis, enrolled in a pregnancy study. Material: CD4+ T cells from peripheral blood mononuclear cells, obtained after pregnancy. The rearrangement uses TRBV27 and TRBJ1-5; no clear D gene. CDR3 coding DNA: TGTGCCAGCAGTTTATTTTCTCCCTATAGCAATCAGCCCCAGCATTTT. Protein sequence: CASSLFSPYSNQPQHF.